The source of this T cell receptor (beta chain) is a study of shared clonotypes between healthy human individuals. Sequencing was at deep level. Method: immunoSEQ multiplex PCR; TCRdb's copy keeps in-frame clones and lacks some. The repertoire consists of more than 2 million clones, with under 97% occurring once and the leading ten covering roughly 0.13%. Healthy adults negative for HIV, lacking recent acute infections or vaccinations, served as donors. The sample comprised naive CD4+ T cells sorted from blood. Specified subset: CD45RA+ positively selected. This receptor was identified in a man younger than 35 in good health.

CDR3 loop: CASSDAPSYEQYF. In DNA form, the CDR3 reads TGCGCCAGCAGTGACGCACCTTCCTACGAGCAGTACTTC. The chain recombines TRBV10-2 with TRBJ2-7; no firm D call. Trimming left V 3 bases short and J 1 base short, with 7 bases between. Germline CDR1 reads WSHSY; CDR2 reads SAAADI. The CDR3 sequence is 13 residues long.